What follows are 3 T cell receptor beta chains derived from one specimen sequenced in a study of blood T cell repertoires in COVID-19 (dated by TCRdb to between 2020 and 2021). Libraries were built with the immunoSEQ multiplex PCR assay. Not all clones reach the TCRdb copy of this immuneACCESS table, which keeps in-frame sequences only. Checked studies attribute under half of the gap to unresolved V genes and leave the rest unexplained. This sample is represented by roughly 100,000 clones; approximately 92% of them were singletons. The ten largest clones capture less than 40% of the sample. The sample taken for sequencing was peripheral blood. The receptors stem from an elderly woman with acute or convalescent COVID-19.

The V and J genes are TRBV13 and TRBJ1-6; D gene unclear. Trimming shortened V by 2 bases and J by 8 bases, and 7 bases separated the two germline ends. The CDR3 is made up of 13 amino acids. Germline CDR1 PRHDT, CDR2 FYEKMQ (reference sequence). The CDR3, as DNA: TGTGCCAGCAGCTTATCTCCGGATTCACCCCTCCACTTT. It yields the protein CASSLSPDSPLHF.

V usage is TRBV7-2 and J usage is TRBJ2-3; TRBD2 matches 12 bases. V trimming: 2 bases; J trimming: 1 base; junction bases outside the gene matches: 7. Germline V gene sequence: CDR1 SGHTA, CDR2 FQGNSA. This CDR3 spans 18 amino acids. The CDR3 region is CASSLSASGGAGTDTQYF. The CDR3 nucleotides are TGTGCCAGCAGCTTAAGTGCTAGCGGGGGGGCTGGCACAGATACGCAGTATTTT.

This clone was seen only a few times. The chain has TRBV5-5 and TRBJ2-3; 11 bases agree with TRBD1. Trimming removed 4 bases from V and 4 bases from J; junction bases left unmatched: 2. The CDR3 totals 14 residues. Germline V gives CDR1 SGHKS, CDR2 YYEKEE (reference sequence). As DNA, the CDR3 is TGTGCCAGCAGCGGACAGGGGGCGGCAGATACGCAGTATTTT. Amino acid sequence: CASSGQGAADTQYF.